This entry lists 21 T cell receptor beta chains sequenced from one sample in a study of T-cell memory formation after mild COVID-19. TCRdb recomputed calls from the 5' RACE reads with MiXCR, one row per CDR3 protein. The sample has about 400,000 distinct CDR3 sequences; more than 20% are singletons. The sequenced material came from PBMCs or a T cell subset sorted from them (not recorded which). The origin of the receptors is an adult woman who had mild COVID-19 (a few samples of this study predate the infection). Cell type and time point are not known.

This clonotype was detected a few times. This chain connects TRBV5-1 to TRBJ2-5, with D possibly called TRBD1 or TRBD2 (5 bases each). The V end was cut by 7 bases, the J end by 5 bases, with 21 bases between. The CDR3 totals 15 residues. Looked up from germline, CDR1 is SGHRS and CDR2 is YFSETQ. The CDR3 DNA follows: TGCGCCAGCGGTTCCCCCGGGCAGGGAGACGAGACCCAGTACTTC. It encodes CASGSPGQGDETQYF.

The chain carries TRBV5-1 and TRBJ2-5; D is unclear. The V gene's germline CDR1 is SGHRS and CDR2 YFSETQ. Trimming left V 4 bases short and J 5 bases short, with 9 bases between. This CDR3 spans 12 amino acids. The CDR3 here is CASSLQTETQYF. CDR3 coding DNA: TGCGCCAGCAGCCTCCAGACGGAGACCCAGTACTTC.

The sample holds many counts of this clonotype. V gene TRBV20-1 combines with J gene TRBJ2-1, with 10 bases that match TRBD2. This CDR3 is 14 amino acids long. Per the germline V gene, CDR1 is DFQATT and CDR2 is SNEGSKA (reference sequence). The J segment lost 8 bases and the V segment lost 6 bases, leaving 10 bases of the junction unmatched. CDR3 sequence reads: CSAYLAGVDHEQFF. DNA of the CDR3: TGCAGTGCCTACCTAGCGGGAGTCGACCATGAGCAGTTCTTC.

The chain links TRBV5-4 to TRBJ2-2; 7 bases align to TRBD2. This CDR3 is 14 amino acids long. V dropped 4 bases and J dropped 6; count of bases not matched to a gene: 6. Germline-derived CDR1 and CDR2 are SGHNT and YYREEE (reference sequence). CDR3 sequence reads: CASSPGEGPGELFF. The CDR3 nucleotides are TGTGCCAGCAGCCCTGGGGAGGGGCCCGGGGAGCTGTTTTTT.

The rearrangement uses TRBV14 and TRBJ1-4, with D possibly being TRBD1 (6 bases). This CDR3 is built from 15 residues. The V end lost 8 bases, the J end lost 5 bases, and 18 bases lay between the germline ends. In germline, CDR1 is SGHDN, CDR2 FVKESK. The CDR3 region is CASRRGGGLNEKLFF. CDR3 sequence (DNA): TGTGCCAGCCGTCGAGGGGGAGGCCTGAATGAAAAACTGTTTTTT.

The J gene is TRBJ1-6, the V gene TRBV6-5, with 8 bases lining up with TRBD1. With 5 bases clipped from V and 8 bases from J, the junction kept 11 bases outside the gene matches. Germline values: CDR1 MNHEY, CDR2 SVGAGI. The CDR3 spans 16 residues. For the CDR3, the DNA is TGTGCCAGCAGTCCACTGACAGGGGTGGCGGATTCACCCCTCCACTTT. This sequence encodes CASSPLTGVADSPLHF.

This chain uses TRBV29-1 with TRBJ2-7; the D gene is possibly TRBD2 (5 bases). Germline CDR1 is SQVTM and CDR2 is ANQGSEA. The CDR3 runs to 12 residues. Trimming shortened V by 4 bases and J by 8 bases, and 15 bases separated the two germline ends. The CDR3 protein is CSVAVWGDQQYF. CDR3 nucleotides: TGCAGCGTTGCTGTTTGGGGAGACCAGCAGTACTTC.

This clonotype was observed a single time. The rearrangement uses TRBV12-5 and TRBJ1-5, with D unclear. The V gene lost 3 bases and the J gene lost 0 bases, with 6 bases spanning the gap. The CDR3 spans 14 residues. Germline V lookup: CDR1 LGHNT, CDR2 FRNRAP. CDR3 DNA: TGTGCTAGTGGTTTAGGAGGTAGCAATCAGCCCCAGCATTTT. It encodes CASGLGGSNQPQHF.

This clonotype was recorded a few times. The chain carries TRBV27 and TRBJ2-1, with TRBD2 matching over 16 bases. V shed 7 bases, J shed 4 bases, and the junction held 4 bases outside the gene matches. CDR3 length: 16 residues. Germline CDR1 reads MNHEY; CDR2 reads SMNVEV (reference sequence). The DNA of the CDR3 is TGTGCCAGCACCCCGGGACTAGCGGGAGGGTACAATGAGCAGTTCTTC. This sequence encodes CASTPGLAGGYNEQFF.

The chain employs TRBV7-9 and TRBJ1-2; TRBD1 matches 10 bases. This CDR3 has 15 residues. CDR1 and CDR2 from the germline V gene are SEHNR and FQNEAQ (reference sequence). With 5 bases clipped from V and 2 bases from J, the junction kept 5 bases outside the gene matches. CDR3 DNA sequence: TGTGCCAGCAGCCCAGGACAGGGGGTAAACTATGGCTACACCTTC. This encodes CASSPGQGVNYGYTF.

The genes are TRBV20-1 and TRBJ1-5; D remains ambiguous. The CDR3 runs 13 residues. Germline loops: CDR1 DFQATT, CDR2 SNEGSKA (reference sequence). Trimming took off 4 bases at V and 4 bases at J, with 11 bases between the two ends. The CDR3 sequence: CSANVDPNQPQHF. In nucleotides, the CDR3 is TGCAGTGCTAACGTAGACCCAAATCAGCCCCAGCATTTT.

This clonotype was seen a few times. This sequence joins TRBV15 and TRBJ2-1; TRBD2 is a possible D gene (6 bases). The CDR3 covers 13 residues. V was pared by 0 bases and J by 8 bases, with 8 bases between. CDR1 is LNHNV and CDR2 is YYDKDF in the germline V gene (reference sequence). The CDR3 spells CATSRDRRDEQFF. The CDR3 DNA follows: TGTGCCACCAGCAGAGATCGGAGGGATGAGCAGTTCTTC.

This clonotype was found a few times. The CDR3 is CASSATGWGTEAFF. Here the CDR3 DNA reads TGTGCCAGCAGCGCGACAGGGTGGGGCACTGAAGCTTTCTTT. This chain uses TRBV12-3 or TRBV12-4 with TRBJ1-1; 7 nucleotides align to TRBD1. There are 14 residues in the CDR3. Trimming removed 6 bases from V and 4 bases from J; junction bases left unmatched: 8.

This clonotype has a handful of counts. CDR3 in amino acids: CASSLKSNTGELFF. The CDR3 DNA sequence: TGCGCCAGCAGCTTGAAATCGAACACCGGGGAGCTGTTTTTT. The chain uses TRBV5-1 and TRBJ2-2, with no clear D. The V end was cut by 1 base, the J end by 0 bases, with 4 bases between. The CDR3 consists of 14 residues. Germline V gene lookup returns CDR1 SGHRS and CDR2 YFSETQ.

The chain couples TRBV12-3 or TRBV12-4 to TRBJ1-3; D ambiguous. The germline V and J ends were trimmed by 6 bases and 2 bases, with 8 bases remaining between them. There are 13 residues in the CDR3. The CDR3 DNA reads as TGTGCCAGCAGAGAACAAACTGGAAACACCATATATTTT. This gives the protein CASREQTGNTIYF.

This clonotype was picked up many times. V gene TRBV7-6 combines with J gene TRBJ2-7, with a tentative D call TRBD1 (5 bases). The V end was cut by 1 base, the J end by 0 bases, with 10 bases between. The CDR3 loop spans 15 amino acids. Germline CDR1 reads SGHVS; CDR2 reads FNYEAQ. CDR3 region: CASSLGQGGSYEQYF. For the CDR3, the DNA is TGTGCCAGCAGCTTAGGCCAGGGCGGCTCCTACGAGCAGTACTTC.

This clonotype was found many times. The CDR3 coding sequence is TGCAGTGCTACAGACACCTACAATGAGCAGTTCTTC. This gives the protein CSATDTYNEQFF. The chain is built from TRBV20-1 and TRBJ2-1; D is unresolved. Germline V lookup: CDR1 DFQATT, CDR2 SNEGSKA (reference sequence). The CDR3 has 12 residues. V was trimmed by 4 bases and J by 2 bases, leaving 6 bases between them.

V is TRBV29-1 and J is TRBJ1-1; perhaps TRBD1 as D (5 bases). CDR1 is SQVTM and CDR2 is ANQGSEA in the germline V gene. Deletions cut 8 bases from V and 1 base from J, with 14 bases between. CDR3 size: 13 residues. The chain's CDR3 is CSTGEGPNTEAFF. The CDR3 region has the DNA TGCAGCACGGGGGAGGGACCGAACACTGAAGCTTTCTTT.

This clonotype was picked up a small number of times. This rearrangement joins TRBV12-3 or TRBV12-4 to TRBJ1-2, with a tentative D call TRBD1 (6 bases). The CDR3 runs 15 residues. The germline V and J ends were trimmed by 6 bases and 4 bases, with 18 bases remaining between them. The CDR3 coding sequence is TGTGCCAGCAGCCCCTGGGGGCAGCCTTTCTATGGCTACACCTTC. This codes for CASSPWGQPFYGYTF.

This chain connects TRBV12-3 or TRBV12-4 to TRBJ2-5; unclear D gene. Trimming removed 0 bases at V and 4 bases at J, with 9 bases between. There are 14 residues in the CDR3. Written as DNA, the CDR3 is TGTGCCAGCAGTTTAGCGGGGTGGGGAGAGACCCAGTACTTC. Encoded protein: CASSLAGWGETQYF.

This clonotype was seen more than once but under ten times. In nucleotides, the CDR3 is TGTGCCAGCAACCGCGGGAGGGATAATGAGCAGTTCTTC. This sequence encodes CASNRGRDNEQFF. The gene calls are TRBV11-3 and TRBJ2-1; 9 bases are a match to TRBD2. V dropped 7 bases and J dropped 7; count of bases not matched to a gene: 5. The germline gives CDR1 SGHNT, CDR2 YENEEA. The CDR3 runs to 13 residues.